These T cell receptor beta chains were read from a single sample in a study of T cell repertoires in breast cancer. Via MiXCR, TCRdb re-called the emulsion pairing reads, giving one row per CDR3 protein. This sample has nearly 40,000 distinct CDR3 sequences, with 45% to 55% found just once. The sample taken for sequencing was CD8+ T cells. The receptors shown here come from a pool of human donors with breast cancer or a healthy control (not recorded which). CDR3s include the opening cysteine and the closing phenylalanine or tryptophan. The D gene is left open where the match is weak. Clone sizes are given selectively: once, few, many, or a class where the clone is expanded.

cdr3_length | j_call | v_call | d_call | clone_size | cdr3_aa | cdr3_nt
16 | TRBJ2-1 | TRBV6-1 | TRBD2 | few | CASTRSPAGGPNEQFF | TGTGCCAGCACCCGCAGCCCAGCGGGAGGACCCAATGAGCAGTTCTTC
13 | TRBJ1-5 | TRBV20-1 | . | . | CSARSTRAQPQHF | TGCAGTGCTAGATCGACACGGGCACAGCCCCAGCATTTT
18 | TRBJ2-5 | TRBV7-2 | . | few | CASSLTGWPGRSGETQYF | TGTGCCAGCAGCCTTACGGGGTGGCCAGGGAGGTCGGGAGAGACCCAGTACTTC
14 | TRBJ2-7 | TRBV4-1 | . | . | CASSHRTDTYEQYF | TGCGCCAGCAGCCATCGGACAGATACCTACGAGCAGTACTTC
14 | TRBJ2-5 | TRBV28 | . | . | CASRSRAKQETQYF | TGTGCCAGCAGATCCAGGGCGAAACAAGAGACCCAGTACTTC
16 | TRBJ2-1 | TRBV29-1 | . | . | CSVEINGRASYNEQFF | TGCAGCGTTGAAATAAACGGCCGGGCTTCCTACAATGAGCAGTTCTTC
16 | TRBJ2-3 | TRBV6-5 | . | . | CASSYFSSGPQNTQYF | TGTGCCAGCAGTTACTTCAGCTCTGGGCCGCAGAATACGCAGTATTTT
15 | TRBJ1-1 | TRBV6-2/TRBV6-3 | . | . | CASSVVGARNTEAFF | TGTGCCAGCAGTGTTGTCGGGGCGCGGAACACTGAAGCTTTCTTT
17 | TRBJ2-5 | TRBV7-8 | . | few | CASSLERFTSSRETQYF | TGTGCCAGCAGCTTAGAACGTTTTACTAGCTCGAGAGAGACCCAGTACTTC
15 | TRBJ1-1 | TRBV7-3 | . | . | CASSLNPGVNTEAFF | TGTGCCAGCAGCTTAAACCCAGGGGTGAACACTGAAGCTTTCTTT
12 | TRBJ1-2 | TRBV7-9 | . | many | CASSAENYGYTF | TGTGCCAGCAGCGCGGAAAACTATGGCTACACCTTC
15 | TRBJ2-1 | TRBV5-1 | . | . | CASSRPGGLQGEQFF | TGCGCCAGCAGCCGCCCTGGGGGCCTTCAGGGTGAGCAGTTCTTC
14 | TRBJ2-1 | TRBV20-1 | TRBD2 | once | CSAREAGGHNEQFF | TGCAGTGCCAGGGAAGCGGGGGGTCACAATGAGCAGTTCTTC
15 | TRBJ1-5 | TRBV19 | TRBD1 | . | CASRRDRASNQPQHF | TGTGCCAGTAGGAGGGACAGGGCGAGCAATCAGCCCCAGCATTTT
12 | TRBJ2-1 | TRBV5-6 | . | . | CASSLAPGEQFF | TGTGCCAGCAGCTTGGCCCCCGGTGAGCAGTTCTTC
15 | TRBJ2-3 | TRBV6-5 | TRBD2 | . | CARRPGGGGTDTQYF | TGTGCCCGCAGACCCGGCGGGGGGGGCACAGATACGCAGTATTTT
15 | TRBJ1-1 | TRBV7-9 | TRBD1 | . | CASSLRTGSNTEAFF | TGTGCCAGCAGCTTAAGGACAGGTTCCAACACTGAAGCTTTCTTT
16 | TRBJ2-3 | TRBV14 | TRBD1 | . | CASSPWTGGGTDTQYF | TGTGCCAGCAGCCCCTGGACAGGGGGGGGCACAGATACGCAGTATTTT
17 | TRBJ2-7 | TRBV4-2 | . | few | CASSQDLTSGGRHEQYF | TGTGCCAGCAGCCAAGATCTTACGTCCGGGGGTCGGCACGAGCAGTACTTC
15 | TRBJ2-5 | TRBV7-2 | . | once | CASSYSDGSRETQYF | TGTGCCAGCAGCTATAGTGACGGTTCCAGGGAGACCCAGTACTTC
14 | TRBJ2-5 | TRBV6-6 | . | . | CASSYSYRQETQYF | TGTGCCAGCAGTTACTCATATCGCCAAGAGACCCAGTACTTC
14 | TRBJ2-3 | TRBV20-1 | TRBD2 | many | CSAPLAGGPGTQYF | TGCAGTGCTCCCCTAGCGGGAGGGCCAGGTACGCAGTATTTT
13 | TRBJ2-1 | TRBV18 | . | . | CASSPKGPFEQFF | TGTGCCAGCTCACCCAAGGGGCCCTTTGAGCAGTTCTTC
14 | TRBJ2-2 | TRBV20-1 | . | few | CSANKGPGTGELFF | TGCAGTGCCAACAAGGGGCCCGGCACCGGGGAGCTGTTTTTT
15 | TRBJ2-1 | TRBV9 | TRBD2 | . | CASTPRRASGGEQFF | TGTGCCAGCACGCCAAGAAGGGCTAGCGGGGGGGAGCAGTTCTTC
13 | TRBJ1-2 | TRBV7-2 | . | . | CASNHGLDYGYTF | TGTGCCAGCAACCACGGTCTAGACTATGGCTACACCTTC
17 | TRBJ2-7 | TRBV4-1 | TRBD1 | . | CASSQDGTGSPVYEQYF | TGCGCCAGCAGCCAAGATGGGACAGGGTCGCCCGTCTACGAGCAGTACTTC
13 | TRBJ2-7 | TRBV7-6 | . | . | CASSRGPQGEQYF | TGTGCCAGCAGCCGGGGTCCCCAGGGGGAGCAGTACTTC
16 | TRBJ1-5 | TRBV3-1 | TRBD1 | . | CASSPEGQGSDQPQHF | TGTGCCAGCAGCCCAGAGGGACAGGGGAGTGATCAGCCCCAGCATTTT
12 | TRBJ1-1 | TRBV30 | . | . | CAWGPMNTEAFF | TGTGCCTGGGGACCCATGAACACTGAAGCTTTCTTT
15 | TRBJ2-1 | TRBV7-3 | . | . | CASSHSRTGKDEQFF | TGTGCCAGCAGCCACTCCCGCACAGGAAAAGATGAGCAGTTCTTC
13 | TRBJ2-5 | TRBV12-3/TRBV12-4 | . | . | CASRTSGKETQYF | TGTGCCAGCAGAACTTCGGGGAAAGAGACCCAGTACTTC
12 | TRBJ2-2 | TRBV27 | . | . | CASSLRAGELSF | TGTGCCAGCAGTTTACGGGCCGGGGAGCTGTCTTTT
16 | TRBJ2-3 | TRBV20-1 | . | . | CSARALPGDLTDTQYF | TGCAGTGCTAGGGCTTTACCGGGAGATCTGACAGATACGCAGTATTTT
8 | TRBJ1-5 | TRBV19 | . | . | CAHQPQHF | TGTGCCCATCAGCCCCAGCATTTT
16 | TRBJ1-2 | TRBV2 | TRBD1 | . | CASSEALGQGYSGYTF | TGTGCCAGCAGTGAAGCCCTGGGACAGGGGTACAGTGGCTACACCTTC
14 | TRBJ1-1 | TRBV3-1 | . | . | CASSRSQRGLKAFF | TGTGCCAGCAGCCGCTCACAGAGGGGTCTGAAAGCTTTCTTT
14 | TRBJ1-3 | TRBV5-1 | . | . | CASSLGSNRNTIYF | TGCGCCAGCAGCCTGGGAAGCAATAGGAACACCATATATTTT
15 | TRBJ2-7 | TRBV6-1 | TRBD1 | . | CASSPGTGIPYEQYF | TGTGCCAGCAGTCCCGGGACAGGGATACCCTACGAGCAGTACTTC
13 | TRBJ1-5 | TRBV15 | . | many | CATSREDKGPQHF | TGTGCCACCAGCAGAGAGGATAAAGGGCCCCAGCATTTT
13 | TRBJ1-1 | TRBV2 | . | few | CAIPRDRMREAFF | TGTGCCATCCCCCGGGATAGGATGAGGGAAGCTTTCTTT
16 | TRBJ2-3 | TRBV7-2 | TRBD2 | many | CASSFLTSVSTDTQYF | TGTGCCAGCAGCTTCTTAACTAGCGTCAGCACAGATACGCAGTATTTT
13 | TRBJ2-1 | TRBV20-1 | . | few | CSPLVFGNNEQFF | TGCAGTCCCTTAGTCTTCGGGAACAATGAGCAGTTCTTC
12 | TRBJ1-2 | TRBV20-1 | TRBD1 | . | CSARGTGGGYAF | TGCAGTGCTAGAGGGACAGGGGGAGGCTACGCCTTC
12 | TRBJ1-2 | TRBV27 | . | . | CASGGAPRGYTF | TGTGCCAGTGGGGGGGCACCAAGGGGCTACACCTTC
13 | TRBJ2-4 | TRBV6-1 | . | . | CASSEGLGGIQYF | TGTGCCAGCAGTGAAGGGCTGGGGGGCATTCAGTACTTC
15 | TRBJ1-1 | TRBV6-6 | . | . | CATHMGGVGNTEAFF | TGTGCCACCCACATGGGGGGAGTTGGGAACACTGAAGCTTTCTTT
12 | TRBJ2-1 | TRBV24-1 | . | . | CATSDSGDEQFF | TGTGCCACCAGTGATTCTGGGGATGAGCAGTTCTTC
11 | TRBJ2-7 | TRBV6-6 | . | few | CASRAGYEQYF | TGTGCCAGCAGGGCAGGGTACGAGCAGTACTTC
15 | TRBJ1-2 | TRBV18 | TRBD1 | . | CASSLAGTDNYGYTF | TGTGCCAGCTCACTCGCCGGGACAGATAACTATGGCTACACCTTC
14 | TRBJ1-1 | TRBV19 | . | . | CASTPRGTNTEAFF | TGTGCCAGTACTCCCCGGGGTACGAACACTGAAGCTTTCTTT
14 | TRBJ1-1 | TRBV20-1 | . | few | CSASGFSSNTEAFF | TGCAGTGCTAGCGGGTTCAGTTCGAACACTGAAGCTTTCTTT
13 | TRBJ1-2 | TRBV2 | . | . | CASSEAWPDGCTF | TGTGCCAGCAGTGAAGCCTGGCCCGATGGCTGCACCTTC
16 | TRBJ1-3 | TRBV7-2 | . | . | CASSGQGGSSGNTIYF | TGTGCCAGCAGCGGGCAGGGTGGGAGCTCTGGAAACACCATATATTTT
13 | TRBJ2-1 | TRBV19 | . | few | CASSMGRGDRRFF | TGTGCCAGTAGTATGGGTAGGGGGGACAGAAGGTTCTTC
19 | TRBJ1-4 | TRBV7-8 | . | . | CASSLVSGPIRSTDEKLFF | TGTGCCAGCAGCTTAGTCTCCGGGCCAATAAGGTCAACTGATGAAAAACTGTTTTTT
13 | TRBJ2-7 | TRBV27 | . | . | CASSFRGGYEQYF | TGTGCCAGCAGTTTCAGGGGAGGGTACGAGCAGTACTTC
13 | TRBJ2-3 | TRBV6-1 | . | many | CASSSSLLGTQYF | .
14 | TRBJ1-2 | TRBV6-2/TRBV6-3 | . | few | CASSLTGQLFGYTF | TGTGCCAGCAGCCTGACAGGTCAACTCTTCGGCTACACCTTC